The clone carrying this T cell receptor beta chain was seen many times. Its target is not known. Germline assignment: CDR1 SGHRS and CDR2 YFSETQ. The CDR3 has 17 residues. Trimming at V came to 4 bases and at J to 0 bases, leaving 8 bases not matched to a gene. This entry belongs to a study of post-analysis software for immune sequencing data. Study results and caveats: With TRBV5-6, TRBV5-1 and TRBV20-1 included, a handful of TRBV segments were more frequent in patients than in controls. The normalized Chao1 diversity of multiple sclerosis patients was significantly lower than that of controls.

The TCR beta cDNA libraries contained unique molecular identifiers. MiXCR, run by TCRdb on the PCR reads, gives a single entry per CDR3 protein. Of roughly 200,000 distinct CDR3 sequences in the sample, 29% were seen once. This sequence joins TRBV5-1 and TRBJ2-1; 9 nucleotides line up with TRBD2. Input material: blood. The source is a girl between 2 and 17 years old with multiple sclerosis. CDR3 residues: CASSIKTSGSSYNEQFF. CDR3 bases: TGCGCCAGCAGCATCAAGACTAGCGGCAGCTCCTACAATGAGCAGTTCTTC.